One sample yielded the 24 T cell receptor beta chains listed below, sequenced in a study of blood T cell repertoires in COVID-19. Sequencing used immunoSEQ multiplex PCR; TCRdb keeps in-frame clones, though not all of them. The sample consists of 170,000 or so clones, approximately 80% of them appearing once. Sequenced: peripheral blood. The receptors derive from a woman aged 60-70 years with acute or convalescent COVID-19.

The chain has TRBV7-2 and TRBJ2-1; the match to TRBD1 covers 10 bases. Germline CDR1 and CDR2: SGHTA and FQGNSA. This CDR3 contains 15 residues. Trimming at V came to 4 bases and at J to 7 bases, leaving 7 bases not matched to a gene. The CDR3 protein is CASSSDRGLRNEQFF. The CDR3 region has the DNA TGTGCCAGCAGCTCCGACAGGGGGCTAAGGAATGAGCAGTTCTTC.

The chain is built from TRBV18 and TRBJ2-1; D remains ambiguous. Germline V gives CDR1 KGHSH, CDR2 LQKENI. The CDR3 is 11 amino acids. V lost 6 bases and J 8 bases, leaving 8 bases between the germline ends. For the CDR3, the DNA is TGTGCCAGCTCCTCGGTGGATGAGCAGTTCTTC. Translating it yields CASSSVDEQFF.

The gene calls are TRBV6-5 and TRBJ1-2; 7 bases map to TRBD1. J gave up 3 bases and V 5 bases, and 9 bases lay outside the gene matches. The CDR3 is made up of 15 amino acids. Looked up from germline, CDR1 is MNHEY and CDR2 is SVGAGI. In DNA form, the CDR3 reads TGTGCCAGCAGTCTAGGAAAGGACAGGTACTATGGCTACACCTTC. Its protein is CASSLGKDRYYGYTF.

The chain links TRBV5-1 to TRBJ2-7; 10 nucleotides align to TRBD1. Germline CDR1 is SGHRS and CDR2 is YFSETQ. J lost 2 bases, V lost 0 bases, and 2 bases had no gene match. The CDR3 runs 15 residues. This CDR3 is CASSLAGTGAYEQYF. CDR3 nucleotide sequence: TGCGCCAGCAGCTTGGCCGGGACAGGGGCCTACGAGCAGTACTTC.

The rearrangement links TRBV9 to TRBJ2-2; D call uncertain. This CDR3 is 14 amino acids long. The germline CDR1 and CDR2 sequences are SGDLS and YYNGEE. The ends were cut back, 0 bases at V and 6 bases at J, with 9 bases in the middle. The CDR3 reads CASSVDFSAGELFF. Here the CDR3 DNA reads TGTGCCAGCAGCGTAGATTTCTCCGCCGGGGAGCTGTTTTTT.

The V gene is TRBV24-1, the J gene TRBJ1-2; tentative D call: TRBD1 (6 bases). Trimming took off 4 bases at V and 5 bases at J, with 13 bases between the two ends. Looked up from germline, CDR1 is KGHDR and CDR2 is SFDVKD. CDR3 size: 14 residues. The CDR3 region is CATSDSGTIYGYTF. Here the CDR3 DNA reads TGTGCCACCAGTGACTCGGGGACAATATATGGCTACACCTTC.

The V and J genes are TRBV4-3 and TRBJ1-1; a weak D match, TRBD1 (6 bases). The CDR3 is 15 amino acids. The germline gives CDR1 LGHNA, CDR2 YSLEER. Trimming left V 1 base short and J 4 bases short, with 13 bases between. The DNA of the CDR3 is TGCGCCAGCAGCCAAGTGCGGGGGCGAGGCACTGAAGCTTTCTTT. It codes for CASSQVRGRGTEAFF.

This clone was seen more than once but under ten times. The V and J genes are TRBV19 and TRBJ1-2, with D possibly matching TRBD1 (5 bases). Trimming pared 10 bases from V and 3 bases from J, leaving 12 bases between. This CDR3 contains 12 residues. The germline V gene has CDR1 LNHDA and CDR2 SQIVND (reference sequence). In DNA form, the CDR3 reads TGTGCCACCATGGACAACCACTATGGCTACACCTTC. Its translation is CATMDNHYGYTF.

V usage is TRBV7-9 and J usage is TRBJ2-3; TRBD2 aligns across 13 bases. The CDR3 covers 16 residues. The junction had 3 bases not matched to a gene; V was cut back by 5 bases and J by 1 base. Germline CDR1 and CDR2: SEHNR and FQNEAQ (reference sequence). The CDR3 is CASSTGTSGGTDTQYF. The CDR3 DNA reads TGTGCCAGCAGCACCGGGACTAGCGGGGGCACAGATACGCAGTATTTT.

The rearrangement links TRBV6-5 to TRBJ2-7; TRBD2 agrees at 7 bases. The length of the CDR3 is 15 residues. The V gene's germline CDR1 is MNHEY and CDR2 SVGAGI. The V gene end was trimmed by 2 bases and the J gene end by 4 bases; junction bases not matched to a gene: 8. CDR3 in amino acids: CASSYLRGVRYEQYF. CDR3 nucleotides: TGTGCCAGCAGTTACCTCCGGGGGGTTCGGTACGAGCAGTACTTC.

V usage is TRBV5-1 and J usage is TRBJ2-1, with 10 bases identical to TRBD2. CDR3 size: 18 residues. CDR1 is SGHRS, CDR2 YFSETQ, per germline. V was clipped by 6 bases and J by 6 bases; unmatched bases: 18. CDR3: CASTSGATSGVNINEQFF. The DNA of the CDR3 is TGCGCCAGCACCTCTGGGGCTACTAGCGGGGTAAACATCAATGAGCAGTTCTTC.

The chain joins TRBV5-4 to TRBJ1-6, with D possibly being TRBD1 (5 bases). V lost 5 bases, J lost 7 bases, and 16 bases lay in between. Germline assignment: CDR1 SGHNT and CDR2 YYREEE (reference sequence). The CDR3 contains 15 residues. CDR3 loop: CASSPDSESNSPLHF. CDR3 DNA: TGTGCCAGCAGTCCAGACAGCGAATCAAATTCACCCCTCCACTTT.

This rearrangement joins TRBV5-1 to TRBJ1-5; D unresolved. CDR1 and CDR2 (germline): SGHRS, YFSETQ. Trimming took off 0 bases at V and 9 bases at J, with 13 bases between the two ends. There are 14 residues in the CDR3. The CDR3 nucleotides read TGCGCCAGCAGCTTGGGGAGGCCGTCCTCGCCCCAGCATTTT. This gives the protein CASSLGRPSSPQHF. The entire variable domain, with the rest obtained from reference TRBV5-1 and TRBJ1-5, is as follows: KAGVTQTPRYLIKTRGQQVTLSCSPISGHRSVSWYQQTPGQGLQFLFEYFSETQRNKGNFPGRFSGRQFSNSRSEMNVSTLELGDSALYLCASSLGRPSSPQHFGDGTRLSIL.

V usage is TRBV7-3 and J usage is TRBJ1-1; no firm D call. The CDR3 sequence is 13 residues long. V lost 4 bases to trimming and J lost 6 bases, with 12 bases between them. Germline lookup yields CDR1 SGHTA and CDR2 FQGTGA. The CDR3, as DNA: TGTGCCAGCAGCTCCAGCGGGCCCCCTGAAGCTTTCTTT. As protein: CASSSSGPPEAFF. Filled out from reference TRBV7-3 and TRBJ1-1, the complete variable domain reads GAGVSQTPSNKVTEKGKYVELRCDPISGHTALYWYRQSLGQGPEFLIYFQGTGAADDSGLPNDRFFAVRPEGSVSTLKIQRTERGDSAVYLCASSSSGPPEAFFGQGTRLTVV.

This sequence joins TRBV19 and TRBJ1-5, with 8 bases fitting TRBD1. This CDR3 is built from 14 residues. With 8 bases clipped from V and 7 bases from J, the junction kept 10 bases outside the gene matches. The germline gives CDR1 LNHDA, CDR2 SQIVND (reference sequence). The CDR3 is CASRTGHAGQPQHF. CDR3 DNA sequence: TGTGCCAGTCGGACAGGGCACGCTGGGCAGCCCCAGCATTTT.

This chain's CDR3 is CASSETGGAETQYF. The DNA of the CDR3 is TGTGCCAGCAGTGAGACAGGGGGCGCGGAGACCCAGTACTTC. The rearrangement links TRBV6-1 to TRBJ2-5; 10 nucleotides align to TRBD1. CDR1 MNHNS and CDR2 SASEGT come from the germline V gene. This CDR3 contains 14 residues. With 3 bases clipped from V and 5 bases from J, the junction kept 3 bases outside the gene matches.

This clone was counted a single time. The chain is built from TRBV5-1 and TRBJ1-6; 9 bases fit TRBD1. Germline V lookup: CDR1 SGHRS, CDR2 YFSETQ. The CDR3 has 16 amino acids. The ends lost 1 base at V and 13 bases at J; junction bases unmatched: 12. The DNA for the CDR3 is TGCGCCAGCAGCTTGTTTTCATCCGGGACAGGGAACCCCCTCCACTTT. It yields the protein CASSLFSSGTGNPLHF.

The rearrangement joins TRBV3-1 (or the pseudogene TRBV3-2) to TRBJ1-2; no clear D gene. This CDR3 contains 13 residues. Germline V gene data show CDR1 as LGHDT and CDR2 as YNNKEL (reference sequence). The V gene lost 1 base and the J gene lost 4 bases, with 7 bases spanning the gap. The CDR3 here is CASSQVPVYGYTF. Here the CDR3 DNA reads TGTGCCAGCAGCCAAGTTCCAGTCTATGGCTACACCTTC.

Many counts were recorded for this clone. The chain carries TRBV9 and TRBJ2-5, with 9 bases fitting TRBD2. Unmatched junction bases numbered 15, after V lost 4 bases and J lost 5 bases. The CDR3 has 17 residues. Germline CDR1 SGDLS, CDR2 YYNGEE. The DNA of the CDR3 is TGTGCCAGCAGCCCCACCGGCGGGGGGGCAATGGGGGAGACCCAGTACTTC. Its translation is CASSPTGGGAMGETQYF.

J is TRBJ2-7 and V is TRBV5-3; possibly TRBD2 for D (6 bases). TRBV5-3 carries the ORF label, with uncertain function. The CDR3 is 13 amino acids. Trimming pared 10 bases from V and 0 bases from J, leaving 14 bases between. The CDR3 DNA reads TGTGCCCGATGGGCGGGGCTCTCCTACGAGCAGTACTTC. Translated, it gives CARWAGLSYEQYF.

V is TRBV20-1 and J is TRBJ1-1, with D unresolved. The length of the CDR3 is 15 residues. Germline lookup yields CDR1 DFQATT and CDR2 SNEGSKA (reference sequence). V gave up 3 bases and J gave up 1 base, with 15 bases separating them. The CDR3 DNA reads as TGCAGTGCTAGTGGCAGATCTAGACGGAACACTGAAGCTTTCTTT. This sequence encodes CSASGRSRRNTEAFF.

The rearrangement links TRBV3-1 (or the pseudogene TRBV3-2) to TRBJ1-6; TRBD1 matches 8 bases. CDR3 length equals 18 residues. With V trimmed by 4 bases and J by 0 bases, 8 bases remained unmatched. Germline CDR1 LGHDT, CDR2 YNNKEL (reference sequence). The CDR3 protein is CASSRDRSGVSYNSPLHF. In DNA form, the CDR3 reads TGTGCCAGCAGCCGGGACAGGTCTGGGGTCTCCTATAATTCACCCCTCCACTTT.

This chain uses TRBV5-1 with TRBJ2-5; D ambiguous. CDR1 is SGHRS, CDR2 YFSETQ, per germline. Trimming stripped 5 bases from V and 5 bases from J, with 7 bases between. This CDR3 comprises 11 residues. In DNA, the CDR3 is TGCGCCAGCAGTTTCGGGGAGACCCAGTACTTC. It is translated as CASSFGETQYF.

CDR3 loop: CASSWSDGVVPQHF. The CDR3 region has the DNA TGTGCCAGTAGTTGGAGCGACGGGGTAGTGCCCCAGCATTTT. The rearrangement joins TRBV19 to TRBJ1-5, with D unresolved. The V gene's germline CDR1 is LNHDA and CDR2 SQIVND (reference sequence). This CDR3 region has 14 residues. Trimming shortened V by 5 bases and J by 9 bases, and 17 bases separated the two germline ends.